The clone carrying this T cell receptor (beta chain) was observed many times. Its antigen remains unknown. Trimming stripped 6 bases from V and 3 bases from J, with 6 bases between. The CDR3 totals 11 residues. Looked up from germline, CDR1 is MNHEY and CDR2 is SVGEGT. The data were taken from a study of blood T cells in healthy people across ages. It was with a sample-barcoded 5' primer and a J-beta primer mix that a second PCR of about 7 to 12 cycles was run. TCRdb analysed the 5' RACE reads with MiXCR anew, one entry per CDR3 protein. Among approximately 800,000 distinct CDR3 sequences listed, roughly 50% were seen once. Study-level points and caveats: It was not known whether donors were CMV positive (a possible confounder of expanded clonotype changes).

The sequenced sample consisted of blood. The V gene is TRBV6-2 or TRBV6-3, the J gene TRBJ2-7, with no clear D. The receptor's source is a middle-aged man in good health. The CDR3 DNA sequence: TGTGCCAGCAGACGTCACTACGAGCAGTACTTC. Protein sequence: CASRRHYEQYF.